Here is one T cell receptor (beta chain) with its context. This CDR3 spans 17 amino acids. Trimming took 3 bases from V and 2 from J, leaving 17 bases between them. CDR1 SNHLY and CDR2 FYNNEI come from the germline V gene. The data were obtained in a study of shared clonotypes between healthy human individuals. Some clones are missing from TCRdb's copy, which holds only in-frame ones; the method was immunoSEQ multiplex PCR. The sample records 550,000 to 600,000 clones, 98% being singletons. The naive CD8 population came from CD45RO-negative cells selected for CCR7, without terminally differentiated effector memory CD45RA+ cells.

This TCR was sampled from a man between 25 and 39 years old in good health. Input material: naive CD8+ T cells sorted from blood. This rearrangement joins TRBV2 to TRBJ1-5, with D unclear. CDR3 nucleotides: TGTGCCAGCAGTGATAACGTAGGCGCGGTCGGCAATCAGCCCCAGCATTTT. Translation gives CASSDNVGAVGNQPQHF.